Shown below are 14 T cell receptor beta chains from a single sample sequenced in a study of T cell responses to AZD1222 COVID-19 vaccine. Libraries were prepared by immunoSEQ multiplex PCR; TCRdb keeps only in-frame clonotypes and omits some of them. The sample holds 120,000 or so clones, around 92% seen once. Sequencing was performed on peripheral blood, taken on day 0 of AZD1222 vaccination. The receptors were sampled from an adult in good health.

The V call is TRBV28, the J call TRBJ2-7, with 8 bases fitting TRBD1. Germline V gene data show CDR1 as MDHEN and CDR2 as SYDVKM. CDR3 length equals 14 residues. V was pared by 6 bases and J by 2 bases, with 6 bases of the junction left unmatched. The chain's CDR3 is CASRRTGSPYEQYF. The CDR3 DNA follows: TGTGCCAGCAGACGGACAGGGTCTCCCTACGAGCAGTACTTC.

The CDR3, as DNA: TGTGCCAGCAGTAGTCACAGGGTTGAGCAGTTCTTC. As protein: CASSSHRVEQFF. The chain recombines TRBV27 with TRBJ2-1; tentatively, D is TRBD1 (6 bases). V was pared by 5 bases and J by 9 bases, with 11 bases between. The CDR3 covers 12 residues. CDR1 is MNHEY and CDR2 is SMNVEV in the germline V gene (reference sequence).

The gene calls are TRBV5-1 and TRBJ1-6; perhaps TRBD1 as D (5 bases). V lost 3 bases to trimming and J lost 6 bases, with 10 bases between them. The CDR3 is 14 amino acids. Germline V gene lookup returns CDR1 SGHRS and CDR2 YFSETQ. CDR3 in DNA: TGCGCCAGCAGCTCGACAGATATTAATTCACCCCTCCACTTT. Translated, it gives CASSSTDINSPLHF.

The V and J genes are TRBV28 and TRBJ1-2; D possibly corresponds to TRBD1 (5 bases). The V and J ends lost 1 base and 5 bases respectively, with 26 bases between them. Germline values: CDR1 MDHEN, CDR2 SYDVKM. CDR3 length: 19 residues. CDR3 in DNA: TGTGCCAGCAGTTTATTAACACAGGAAGGACAAGGGGATGCGTATGGCTACACCTTC. The encoded protein is CASSLLTQEGQGDAYGYTF.

The chain is built from TRBV10-3 and TRBJ2-7, with 8 bases that match TRBD2. The trim removed 2 bases at V and 4 bases at J, leaving 7 bases unmatched. The CDR3 sequence is 15 residues long. Germline CDR1 ENHRY, CDR2 SYGVKD. Written as DNA, the CDR3 is TGTGCCATCAGTGAGGCGCAGAGCGGGAGATACGAGCAGTACTTC. It translates to CAISEAQSGRYEQYF.

The gene calls are TRBV27 and TRBJ2-4, with unresolved D. This CDR3 contains 16 residues. Germline values: CDR1 MNHEY, CDR2 SMNVEV (reference sequence). V lost 4 bases to trimming and J lost 0 bases, with 13 bases between them. CDR3 sequence reads: CASSSVRELAKNIQYF. For the CDR3, the DNA is TGTGCCAGCAGTTCCGTTAGGGAACTAGCCAAAAACATTCAGTACTTC.

CDR3 residues: CASSPTGRGAADTQYF. The CDR3 region has the DNA TGTGCCAGCTCACCAACCGGGCGGGGGGCCGCAGATACGCAGTATTTT. This sequence joins TRBV18 and TRBJ2-3; TRBD2 agrees at 8 bases. J lost 4 bases, V lost 2 bases, and 8 bases had no gene match. Germline CDR1 reads KGHSH; CDR2 reads LQKENI. The CDR3 spans 16 residues. Based on the CDR3 plus reference TRBV18 and TRBJ2-3, the full variable domain is NAGVMQNPRHLVRRRGQEARLRCSPMKGHSHVYWYRQLPEEGLKFMVYLQKENIIDESGMPKERFSAEFPKEGPSILRIQQVVRGDSAAYFCASSPTGRGAADTQYFGPGTRLTVL.

V usage is TRBV2 and J usage is TRBJ1-1; weak D call: TRBD1 (6 bases). CDR1 SNHLY and CDR2 FYNNEI come from the germline V gene. The CDR3 sequence is 14 residues long. Trimming shortened V by 11 bases and J by 3 bases, and 19 bases separated the two germline ends. CDR3 sequence: CAELTPGQYTEAFF. As DNA, the CDR3 is TGTGCCGAGTTAACCCCCGGACAGTACACTGAAGCTTTCTTT.

This clone was observed a few times. The J gene is TRBJ1-5, the V gene TRBV6-1; D unclear. V gave up 0 bases and J gave up 2 bases, with 8 bases separating them. This CDR3 has 15 amino acids. The V gene's germline CDR1 is MNHNS and CDR2 SASEGT. The CDR3 region has the DNA TGTGCCAGCAGTGAAGCAAGAGGGCGCAATCAGCCCCAGCATTTT. Its translation is CASSEARGRNQPQHF.

As to this clone: The sample contains more than one DNA sequence encoding this CDR3. V is TRBV6-1 and J is TRBJ2-7, with D perhaps matching TRBD1 (5 bases). Germline CDR1 MNHNS, CDR2 SASEGT. CDR3 length equals 12 residues. Deletions cut 2 bases from V and 4 bases from J, with 6 bases between. The CDR3 sequence: CASSEQGYEQYF. The CDR3 nucleotides read TGTGCCAGCAGTGAACAGGGTTACGAGCAGTACTTC.

As DNA, the CDR3 is TGTGCCTGGAGTGTACAGGGCGCCGGTTTCTATGGCTACACCTTC. Translating gives CAWSVQGAGFYGYTF. J is TRBJ1-2 and V is TRBV30; a weak D match, TRBD1 (6 bases). Germline V gene data show CDR1 as GTSNPN and CDR2 as SVGIG (reference sequence). The CDR3 is made up of 15 amino acids. With 0 bases removed from V and 4 bases from J, the gap between germline ends came to 15 bases.

The chain uses TRBV7-9 and TRBJ1-2; no clear D. The CDR3 is made up of 14 amino acids. Germline V CDR1 and CDR2: SEHNR, FQNEAQ (reference sequence). V gave up 5 bases and J gave up 8 bases, with 18 bases separating them. The chain's CDR3 is CASSPLIRVEGYTF. CDR3 bases: TGTGCCAGCAGCCCCCTTATCCGGGTTGAAGGCTACACCTTC.

Notes on this clone: An end of the junction does not agree with germline; a read error may underlie this. The rearrangement joins TRBV13 to TRBJ2-1; D is ambiguous. In germline, CDR1 is PRHDT, CDR2 FYEKMQ (reference sequence). The CDR3 is 11 amino acids. The CDR3 loop is CASSLGTEKFF. CDR3 coding DNA: TGTGCCAGCAGCTTAGGGACTGAGAAGTTCTTC. The full variable domain, in which reference TRBV13 and TRBJ2-1 provide the parts outside the CDR3, is AAGVIQSPRHLIKEKRETATLKCYPIPRHDTVYWYQQGPGQDPQFLISFYEKMQSDKGSIPDRFSAQQFSDYHSELNMSSLELGDSALYFCASSLGTEKFFGPGTRLTVL.

The chain uses TRBV3-1 (or the pseudogene TRBV3-2) and TRBJ1-1; TRBD1 might be the D (6 bases). V was trimmed by 1 base and J by 3 bases, leaving 9 bases between them. The CDR3 length is 14 residues. Germline V gene lookup returns CDR1 LGHDT and CDR2 YNNKEL (reference sequence). CDR3 residues: CASSQADSYTEAFF. CDR3 DNA sequence: TGTGCCAGCAGCCAAGCGGACAGCTACACTGAAGCTTTCTTT.